Below, 6 T cell receptor beta chains from the same sample are listed, as sequenced in a study of blood T cell repertoires in COVID-19. Produced via immunoSEQ multiplex PCR; TCRdb's table is partial and in-frame only. The sample carries more than 300,000 clones, roughly 90% recorded once. The material sequenced was peripheral blood. The receptors derive from a man aged 18 to 29 who had recovered from COVID-19.

The CDR3 sequence: CASTAGYGETQYF. In nucleotides, the CDR3 is TGTGCCAGCACCGCAGGGTATGGGGAGACCCAGTACTTC. The chain carries TRBV12-3 or TRBV12-4 and TRBJ2-5; a possible D gene is TRBD1 (5 bases). This CDR3 contains 13 residues. Trimming cost V 7 bases and J 5 bases, with 14 bases left between them.

The rearrangement uses TRBV19 and TRBJ2-2; D not certain. V lost 6 bases and J lost 1, with 9 bases in between. The CDR3 covers 14 residues. The germline V gene encodes CDR1 LNHDA and CDR2 SQIVND (reference sequence). DNA for the CDR3: TGTGCCAGTAGGTCCTATATGAACACCGGGGAGCTGTTTTTT. It yields the protein CASRSYMNTGELFF.

The chain is built from TRBV19 and TRBJ2-1, with D tentatively TRBD2 (5 bases). V gave up 6 bases and J gave up 0 bases, with 12 bases separating them. The CDR3 totals 15 residues. Germline CDR1 LNHDA, CDR2 SQIVND (reference sequence). CDR3: CASSVTGSSYNEQFF. The CDR3 nucleotides read TGTGCCAGTAGCGTAACGGGGAGCTCCTACAATGAGCAGTTCTTC.

V usage is TRBV5-8 and J usage is TRBJ1-5, with D perhaps matching TRBD1 (5 bases). This CDR3 contains 15 residues. V lost 0 bases and J lost 0, with 7 bases in between. Germline V CDR1 and CDR2: SGHTS, YDEGEE. The CDR3: CASSLEGDSNQPQHF. The DNA for the CDR3 is TGTGCCAGCAGCTTGGAAGGGGATAGCAATCAGCCCCAGCATTTT.

This clone has a handful of counts. The chain has TRBV6-5 and TRBJ1-5; D is perhaps TRBD1 (5 bases). CDR3 length: 13 amino acids. Trimming pared 2 bases from V and 7 bases from J, leaving 9 bases between. CDR1 and CDR2 (germline): MNHEY, SVGAGI. As DNA, the CDR3 is TGTGCCAGCAGTTACCTTAGGGGACAGCCCCAGCATTTT. Its translation is CASSYLRGQPQHF.

The gene calls are TRBV4-1 and TRBJ2-7; 9 positions agree with TRBD1. This CDR3 is built from 17 residues. Germline CDR1 reads MGHRA; CDR2 reads YSYEKL. Losses at the gene ends were 5 bases for V and 5 bases for J; bases not matched to a gene: 16. The CDR3 region is CASSKSYRDRANHEQYF. CDR3 bases: TGCGCCAGCAGCAAAAGTTACCGGGACAGGGCGAACCACGAGCAGTACTTC.